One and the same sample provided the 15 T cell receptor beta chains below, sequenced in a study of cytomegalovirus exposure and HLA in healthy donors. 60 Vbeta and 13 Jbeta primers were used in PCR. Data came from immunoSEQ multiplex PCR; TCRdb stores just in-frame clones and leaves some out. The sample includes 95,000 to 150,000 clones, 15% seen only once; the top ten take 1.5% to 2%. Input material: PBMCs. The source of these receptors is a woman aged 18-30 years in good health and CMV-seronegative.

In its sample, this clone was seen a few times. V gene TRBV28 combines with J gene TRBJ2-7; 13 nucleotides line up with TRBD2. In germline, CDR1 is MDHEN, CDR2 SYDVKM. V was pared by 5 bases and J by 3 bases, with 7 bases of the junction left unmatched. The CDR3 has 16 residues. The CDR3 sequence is CASSPRTSGSLYEQYF. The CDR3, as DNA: TGTGCCAGCAGTCCCCGGACTAGCGGGAGCCTCTACGAGCAGTACTTC.

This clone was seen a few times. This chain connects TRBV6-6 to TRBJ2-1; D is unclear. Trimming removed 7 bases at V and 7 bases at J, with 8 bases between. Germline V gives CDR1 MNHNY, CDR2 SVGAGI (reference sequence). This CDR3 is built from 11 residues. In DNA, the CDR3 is TGTGCCAGCACAGGCAAGAATGAGCAGTTCTTC. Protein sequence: CASTGKNEQFF.

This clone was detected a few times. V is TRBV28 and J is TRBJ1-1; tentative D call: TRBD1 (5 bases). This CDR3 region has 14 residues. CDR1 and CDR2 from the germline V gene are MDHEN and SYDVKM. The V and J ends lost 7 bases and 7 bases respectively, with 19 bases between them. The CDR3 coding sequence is TGTGCCAGCACTGGGGGACTTGGTCTTTTTGAAGCTTTCTTT. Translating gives CASTGGLGLFEAFF. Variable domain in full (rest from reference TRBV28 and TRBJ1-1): DVKVTQSSRYLVKRTGEKVFLECVQDMDHENMFWYRQDPGLGLRLIYFSYDVKMKEKGDIPEGYSVSREKKERFSLILESASTNQTSMYLCASTGGLGLFEAFFGQGTRLTVV.

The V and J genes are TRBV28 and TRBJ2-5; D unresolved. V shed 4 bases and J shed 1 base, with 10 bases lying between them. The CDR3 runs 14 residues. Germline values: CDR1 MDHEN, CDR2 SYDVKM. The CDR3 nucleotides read TGTGCCAGCAGTTCGCCCACTCTCCAAGAGACCCAGTACTTC. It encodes CASSSPTLQETQYF.

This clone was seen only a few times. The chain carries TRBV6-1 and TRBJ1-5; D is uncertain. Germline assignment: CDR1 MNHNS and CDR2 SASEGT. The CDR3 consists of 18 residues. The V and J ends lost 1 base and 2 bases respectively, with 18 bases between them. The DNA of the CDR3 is TGTGCCAGCAGTGAAGTCCGAGGGTTGCGAGGAGGCAATCAGCCCCAGCATTTT. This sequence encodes CASSEVRGLRGGNQPQHF.

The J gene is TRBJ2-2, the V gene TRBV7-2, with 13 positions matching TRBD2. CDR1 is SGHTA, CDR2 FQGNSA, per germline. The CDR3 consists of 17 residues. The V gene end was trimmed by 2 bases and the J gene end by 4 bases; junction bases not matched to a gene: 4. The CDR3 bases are TGTGCCAGCAGCTTAACTAGCGGGGGGGCGAGCACCGGGGAGCTGTTTTTT. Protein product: CASSLTSGGASTGELFF. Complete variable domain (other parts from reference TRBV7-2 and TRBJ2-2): GAGVSQSPSNKVTEKGKDVELRCDPISGHTALYWYRQSLGQGLEFLIYFQGNSAPDKSGLPSDRFSAERTGGSVSTLTIQRTQQEDSAVYLCASSLTSGGASTGELFFGEGSRLTVL.

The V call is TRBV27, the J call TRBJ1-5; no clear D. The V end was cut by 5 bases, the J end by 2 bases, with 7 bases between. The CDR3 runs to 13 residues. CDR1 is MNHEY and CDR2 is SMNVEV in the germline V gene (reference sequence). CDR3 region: CASSDTGNQPQHF. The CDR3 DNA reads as TGTGCCAGCAGTGACACCGGCAATCAGCCCCAGCATTTT.

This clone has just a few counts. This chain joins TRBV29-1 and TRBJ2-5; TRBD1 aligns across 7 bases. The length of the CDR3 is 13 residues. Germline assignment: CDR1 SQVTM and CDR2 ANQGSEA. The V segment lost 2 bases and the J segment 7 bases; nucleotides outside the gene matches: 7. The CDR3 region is CSVEPTGDPTQYF. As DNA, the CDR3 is TGCAGCGTTGAACCTACAGGGGATCCGACCCAGTACTTC.

CDR3 in DNA: TGCGCCAGCAGCCCCACCGGGACTCAGAATGGCTACACCTTC. This sequence encodes CASSPTGTQNGYTF. This rearrangement joins TRBV5-1 to TRBJ1-2; perhaps TRBD1 as D (5 bases). This CDR3 comprises 14 residues. V lost 4 bases, J lost 6 bases, and 16 bases lay in between. From germline, CDR1 is SGHRS and CDR2 YFSETQ.

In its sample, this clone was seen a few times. As DNA, the CDR3 is TGTGCCAGCACCGGGGGGTCCGGGTTCTATGGCTACACCTTC. Translation: CASTGGSGFYGYTF. The chain carries TRBV7-9 and TRBJ1-2, with D perhaps matching TRBD1 (5 bases). The CDR3 totals 14 residues. The V end was cut by 7 bases, the J end by 4 bases, with 16 bases between. Germline V CDR1 and CDR2: SEHNR, FQNEAQ (reference sequence).

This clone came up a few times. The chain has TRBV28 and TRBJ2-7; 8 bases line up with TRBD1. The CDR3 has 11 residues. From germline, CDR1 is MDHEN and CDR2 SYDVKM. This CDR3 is CATGATYEQYF. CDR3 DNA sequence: TGTGCGACAGGGGCCACCTACGAGCAGTACTTC.

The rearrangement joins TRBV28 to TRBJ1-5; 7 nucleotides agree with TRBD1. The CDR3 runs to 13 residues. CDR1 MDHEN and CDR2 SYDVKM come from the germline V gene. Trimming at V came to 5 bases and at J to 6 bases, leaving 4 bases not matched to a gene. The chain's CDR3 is CASSDRAGQPQHF. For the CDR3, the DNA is TGTGCCAGCAGTGACAGGGCGGGTCAGCCCCAGCATTTT.

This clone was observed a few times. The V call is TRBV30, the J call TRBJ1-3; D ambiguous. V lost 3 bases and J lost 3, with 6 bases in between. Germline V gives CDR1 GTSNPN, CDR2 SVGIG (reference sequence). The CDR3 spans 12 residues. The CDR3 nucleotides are TGTGCCTGGAGGGGAGGTGGAAACACCATATATTTT. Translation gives CAWRGGGNTIYF.

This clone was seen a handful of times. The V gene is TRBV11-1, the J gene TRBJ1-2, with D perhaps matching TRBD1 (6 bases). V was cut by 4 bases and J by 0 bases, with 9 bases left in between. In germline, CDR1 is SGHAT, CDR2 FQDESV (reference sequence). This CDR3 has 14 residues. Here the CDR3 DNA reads TGTGCCAGCAGCTATGGACAGACTAACTATGGCTACACCTTC. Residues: CASSYGQTNYGYTF.

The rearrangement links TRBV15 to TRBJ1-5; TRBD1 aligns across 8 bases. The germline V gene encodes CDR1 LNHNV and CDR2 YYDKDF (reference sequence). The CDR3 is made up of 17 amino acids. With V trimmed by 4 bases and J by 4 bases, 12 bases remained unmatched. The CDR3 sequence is CATSTDRGRGGNQPQHF. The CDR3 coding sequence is TGTGCCACCAGCACCGACAGGGGAAGGGGCGGTAATCAGCCCCAGCATTTT.